The rows below give T cell receptor beta chains drawn from one sample of a study of shared clonotypes between healthy human individuals. Sequenced by immunoSEQ multiplex PCR; TCRdb stores in-frame clones only, minus some. The table has 1.4 million to 1.5 million clones, 96% seen once. Sequenced material: naive CD4+ T cells sorted from blood. The receptors originated from a man between 25 and 39 years old in good health. Both conserved end residues are part of each CDR3. The D gene is left open where the match is weak. Some rows mark clone size as missing; the rest say once, few, many or name a class of expanded clone.

CDR3 DNA	CDR3 protein	V gene	J gene	D gene	CDR3 length	clone size
TGTGCCAGTAGTGGCGTCTACGAGCAGTACTTC	CASSGVYEQYF	TRBV19	TRBJ2-7	NA	11	NA
TGTGCCAGCATGCGCGTAAGCTCCTACGAGCAGTACTTC	CASMRVSSYEQYF	TRBV28	TRBJ2-7	NA	13	NA
TGTGCCAGCAGTCCTGTCCGGGGGGGGGCATCGAACTATGGCTACACCTTC	CASSPVRGGASNYGYTF	TRBV27	TRBJ1-2	NA	17	once
TGTGCCAGCAGCTTGGGGGCGACAGGGATCGCCTACAATGAGCAGTTCTTC	CASSLGATGIAYNEQFF	TRBV5-4	TRBJ2-1	TRBD1	17	once
TGTGCCAGCAGCCACATCGGAGAGAGACCACGTGACTATGGCTACACCTTC	CASSHIGERPRDYGYTF	TRBV7-9	TRBJ1-2	NA	17	NA
TGTGCCAGCGGGAGGATTAGGACTGAAGCTTTCTTT	CASGRIRTEAFF	TRBV2	TRBJ1-1	NA	12	few
TGTGCCAGCTCACCAATGGGTGGGGGCGGCTACACCTTC	CASSPMGGGGYTF	TRBV18	TRBJ1-2	NA	13	NA
TGTGCCAGCAGTTACTCGATTCAGGGGTCGGTCGTCTTC	CASSYSIQGSVVF	TRBV6-5	TRBJ2-1	NA	13	NA
TGTGCCAGCACCGGGACTAACTATGGCTACACCTTC	CASTGTNYGYTF	TRBV2	TRBJ1-2	NA	12	NA
TGTGCCAGCAGTCCCTCGAGAACCGGGGAGCTGTTTTTT	CASSPSRTGELFF	TRBV6-5	TRBJ2-2	NA	13	NA
TGTGCCAGCAGTTTACCGGGACAGAGATTCTACGAGCAGTACTTC	CASSLPGQRFYEQYF	TRBV27	TRBJ2-7	TRBD1	15	NA
TGTGCCAGCAGGACCGGGACAGGGTCCCACGAGCAGTACTTC	CASRTGTGSHEQYF	TRBV28	TRBJ2-7	TRBD1	14	NA
TGTGCCAGCAGCAAAGTAAGGGGCGGACTTGGCACCATATATTTT	CASSKVRGGLGTIYF	TRBV21-1	TRBJ1-3	NA	15	NA
TGTGCCAGCATGGTGGGCCTAGCATTAGAGCAGTTCTTC	CASMVGLALEQFF	TRBV2	TRBJ2-1	NA	13	NA
TGTGCCAGCACTAGATTATTATTCTACGAGCAGTACTTC	CASTRLLFYEQYF	TRBV28	TRBJ2-7	NA	13	NA
TGTGCCTGGAAACCGGGACAGGGTGAAGAGACCCAGTACTTC	CAWKPGQGEETQYF	TRBV30	TRBJ2-5	TRBD1	14	NA
TGTGCCATCAGTGAGTCGATAGCGAACGGGGCCATGTACAATGAGCAGTTCTTC	CAISESIANGAMYNEQFF	TRBV10-3	TRBJ2-1	NA	18	NA
TGTGCCAGCAGCGTGCGACAGGGTCTCCAAGAGACCCAGTACTTC	CASSVRQGLQETQYF	TRBV9	TRBJ2-5	TRBD1	15	once
TGTGCCAGCAGCCCCCTACCCGACAGCTATGGCTACACCTTC	CASSPLPDSYGYTF	TRBV5-5	TRBJ1-2	NA	14	once
TGTGCCAGCTCACCAGTCCCGGTAGGGACAGGGATGAGCGGGGAGCTGTTTTTT	CASSPVPVGTGMSGELFF	TRBV18	TRBJ2-2	TRBD1	18	NA
TGTGCCAGCTCCGGGAGACCGAGCACAGATACGCAGTATTTT	CASSGRPSTDTQYF	TRBV9	TRBJ2-3	NA	14	once
TGTGCCAGCAGCCAAGAACCGGGACAGGGTGCCTACGAGCAGTACTTC	CASSQEPGQGAYEQYF	TRBV14	TRBJ2-7	TRBD1	16	NA
TGTGCCAGTAGGCTGAACACTGAAGCTTTCTTT	CASRLNTEAFF	TRBV19	TRBJ1-1	NA	11	NA
TGTGCCAGCAGTCAGTACCAAGAGACCCAGTACTTC	CASSQYQETQYF	TRBV2	TRBJ2-5	NA	12	few
TGTGCCACCAGCAGAACTATTGGGACAGGGGAAAACATTCAGTACTTC	CATSRTIGTGENIQYF	TRBV15	TRBJ2-4	TRBD1	16	NA
TGTGCCAGCAGGGCCGGGACAGCCTATGGCTACACCTTC	CASRAGTAYGYTF	TRBV6-1	TRBJ1-2	TRBD1	13	few
TGTGCCAGCAGCCCCACAGGGCTACGCACAGATACGCAGTATTTT	CASSPTGLRTDTQYF	TRBV5-6	TRBJ2-3	NA	15	NA
TGTGCCAGCAGCCTAGGACTCATTAACTCTGGGGCCAACGTCCTGACTTTC	CASSLGLINSGANVLTF	TRBV28	TRBJ2-6	NA	17	NA
TGTGCCAGCTCACCACTCATAGGGAAAGGGTCGACCTACGAGCAGTACTTC	CASSPLIGKGSTYEQYF	TRBV18	TRBJ2-7	NA	17	once
TGCGCCAGCAGCTTGGGAGGAGGGAGCTCCTACGAGCAGTACTTC	CASSLGGGSSYEQYF	TRBV5-1	TRBJ2-7	NA	15	NA
TGTGCCAGAGAATTGGGGGGTCGCGCCTACGAGCAGTACTTC	CARELGGRAYEQYF	TRBV7-9	TRBJ2-7	NA	14	NA
TGTGCCAGCAGCGCCAGACCAGATACGCAGTATTTT	CASSARPDTQYF	TRBV7-2	TRBJ2-3	NA	12	once
TGTGCCAGCAGCCAAGATCGGTTCGGGGGCATTCAGTACTTC	CASSQDRFGGIQYF	TRBV14	TRBJ2-4	NA	14	NA
TGTGCCAGCAGCTTTAACAGGGAAGGAAACACCATATATTTT	CASSFNREGNTIYF	TRBV7-9	TRBJ1-3	NA	14	NA
TGCAGCGTTAACAGGGGGCTAGAGACCCAGTACTTC	CSVNRGLETQYF	TRBV29-1	TRBJ2-5	TRBD1	12	NA
TGTGCCTCTGGATGGGTCGGGGAGACCCAGTACTTC	CASGWVGETQYF	TRBV30	TRBJ2-5	NA	12	NA
TGTGCCAGCAGGGGTCTTCGGCGCTCTGGGGCCAACGTCCTGACTTTC	CASRGLRRSGANVLTF	TRBV11-2	TRBJ2-6	NA	16	NA
TGTGCCAGCAGCTTGCCAGGGGAGTTAAACGAGCAGTACTTC	CASSLPGELNEQYF	TRBV5-6	TRBJ2-7	NA	14	NA